Sequencing of this T cell receptor (beta chain) was carried out in a study of cytomegalovirus exposure and HLA in healthy donors. Each of the donors was a healthy bone marrow donor. Worth noting for this clone: The junction does not match germline at one end; this may be a read error.

The germline V gene has CDR1 SEHNR and CDR2 FQNEAQ (reference sequence). CDR3 length: 18 residues. PCR amplification relied on 60 Vbeta primers (plus 13 Jbeta primers). TCRdb keeps only in-frame clones here, not all; method: immunoSEQ multiplex PCR. The sample shows some 150,000 clones, over 75% of them seen only once. This chain connects TRBV7-9 to TRBJ2-1; D is possibly TRBD1 or TRBD2 (5 bases each). This receptor was taken from a woman in her twenties or thirties in good health and CMV-seronegative. Sample: PBMCs. The CDR3 bases are TGTTCCAGCAGCTTAGCGTTTTCGCAGGGAAAGTCCTACAATGAGCAGTTCTTC. Protein: CSSSLAFSQGKSYNEQFF.